This entry describes one T cell receptor (beta chain). Germline lookup yields CDR1 SGDLS and CDR2 YYNGEE. There are 15 residues in the CDR3. V gave up 2 bases and J gave up 8 bases; unmatched junction bases: 4. The data are from a study of T cell changes during pregnancy in multiple sclerosis. Using immunoSEQ multiplex PCR, the repertoire was profiled, and TCRdb retains in-frame clones only, with some absent. This table has about 85,000 clones, roughly nine tenths appearing once. The clonotype originates from a female donor with multiple sclerosis, enrolled in a pregnancy study. The sequencing used peripheral blood, collected in the first trimester of pregnancy. The rearrangement links TRBV9 to TRBJ2-1; 13 bases fit TRBD2. The CDR3 protein is CASSVGTSGNYEQFF. The CDR3 DNA follows: TGTGCCAGCAGCGTCGGGACTAGCGGGAACTATGAGCAGTTCTTC. The full variable domain, rest sourced from reference TRBV9 and TRBJ2-1, is DSGVTQTPKHLITATGQRVTLRCSPRSGDLSVYWYQQSLDQGLQFLIQYYNGEERAKGNILERFSAQQFPDLHSELNLSSLELGDSALYFCASSVGTSGNYEQFFGPGTRLTVL.